These 2 T cell receptor beta chains were sequenced from one sample in a study of immune cell composition in non-small cell lung cancer. The assay was immunoSEQ multiplex PCR, and TCRdb's table has in-frame clones only and misses some. The table records around 1,000 clones, 75% to 85% of them present only once. Material: lung tumor tissue. All receptors derive from a human donor with non-small cell lung cancer.

This chain uses TRBV7-9 with TRBJ2-2; 8 nucleotides align to TRBD2. The CDR3 is made up of 19 amino acids. Germline V CDR1 and CDR2: SEHNR, FQNEAQ (reference sequence). V lost 6 bases and J lost 6; bases outside the gene matches: 21. CDR3 sequence: CASSFQGPSAGGFAGELFF. CDR3 sequence (DNA): TGTGCCAGCAGTTTCCAGGGACCCTCGGCGGGGGGATTCGCCGGGGAGCTGTTTTTT.

Here the CDR3 reads CASSPGTSGAYEQYF. As DNA, the CDR3 is TGTGCCAGCAGCCCCGGGACTAGCGGAGCCTACGAGCAGTACTTC. The chain couples TRBV27 to TRBJ2-7; TRBD2 matches at 11 bases. Losses at the gene ends were 6 bases for V and 2 bases for J; bases not matched to a gene: 6. The CDR3 extends over 15 amino acids. Germline V CDR1 and CDR2: MNHEY, SMNVEV (reference sequence).